This T cell receptor (beta chain) was recovered during a study of T cells in Graves' hyperthyroidism and ophthalmopathy. Points from the study as a whole: Researchers report that a 13 V-J model separated ophthalmopathy from stable hyperthyroidism. Most clonotypes that expanded in the thyroid above 0.001 also showed up in blood.

Patients with uncontrolled infections, other autoimmune diseases, pregnancy or lactation were excluded. For the diagnoses, clinical symptoms, serum thyroxine and TRAb, thyroid ultrasound and orbital computed tomography were used. Germline assignment: CDR1 KGHDR and CDR2 SFDVKD. The CDR3 covers 13 residues. Trimming at V came to 5 bases and at J to 5 bases, leaving 2 bases not matched to a gene. Amplified TCR beta CDR3 regions came from RNA transcripts. The TCR CDR3 was amplified in a first-round RT-PCR using the HTBI primer set. One entry per CDR3 protein results from TCRdb running MiXCR on the multiplex PCR reads. The sample has roughly 500,000 distinct CDR3 sequences, roughly 50% seen once; the top ten hold roughly 19%. Regarding this clonotype: Its antigen is currently unknown.

Material for sequencing was peripheral blood or thyroid tissue (not recorded which). This chain connects TRBV24-1 to TRBJ2-5; 9 nucleotides agree with TRBD1. This clonotype originated in an adult woman with Graves' disease, either hyperthyroidism or ophthalmopathy (not recorded which). The CDR3 DNA sequence: TGTGCCACCAGTGGGACAGGGGTCGAGACCCAGTACTTC. Encoded protein: CATSGTGVETQYF.